This T cell receptor (beta chain) was observed in a study of T cell responses to AZD1222 COVID-19 vaccine. The method was immunoSEQ multiplex PCR; TCRdb's version includes in-frame clones alone and lacks a portion of them. In the table there are roughly 130,000 clones, 92% of which are singletons. Germline CDR1 is ENHRY and CDR2 is SYGVKD. With V trimmed by 8 bases and J by 2 bases, 6 bases remained unmatched. The CDR3 loop spans 14 amino acids. The clonotype was recovered from an adult who received the AZD1222 COVID-19 vaccine. The chain employs TRBV10-3 and TRBJ2-3, with TRBD2 matching 8 bases. The sequencing used peripheral blood, collected 28 days after the second AZD1222 dose. CDR3 bases: TGTGCCATCCTCAGCGGGAGCCCCACAGATACGCAGTATTTT. As protein: CAILSGSPTDTQYF.